The entry below describes one TCR beta chain. Its antigen is unknown. J was trimmed by 8 bases and V by 2 bases; bases with no gene match: 12. The CDR3 spans 16 residues. Germline V CDR1 and CDR2: MNHEY, SMNVEV (reference sequence). The sample is drawn from a study of PD-1 blockade in classical Hodgkin lymphoma. General study results and limits: Complete responders showed a baseline diversity that resembled the diversity of newly diagnosed patients. Why repertoires differed is undefined; disease activity or prior therapy possibly contributed.

Each patient relapsed following autologous stem cell transplantation, and prior brentuximab vedotin exposure differed. Measured with immunoSEQ multiplex PCR; TCRdb has only the in-frame clones, and not every one. The data show about 54,000 clones, more than 85% seen once. This TCR was sampled from a human donor with classical Hodgkin lymphoma. J is TRBJ1-2 and V is TRBV27; 9 nucleotides align to TRBD1. The sequencing used peripheral blood mononuclear cells (PBMCs), collected before the second cycle of nivolumab. CDR3 nucleotide sequence: TGTGCCAGCAGTTTACTACGCTCCGGGACAGGGTTAGGCTACACCTTC. Translating it yields CASSLLRSGTGLGYTF.